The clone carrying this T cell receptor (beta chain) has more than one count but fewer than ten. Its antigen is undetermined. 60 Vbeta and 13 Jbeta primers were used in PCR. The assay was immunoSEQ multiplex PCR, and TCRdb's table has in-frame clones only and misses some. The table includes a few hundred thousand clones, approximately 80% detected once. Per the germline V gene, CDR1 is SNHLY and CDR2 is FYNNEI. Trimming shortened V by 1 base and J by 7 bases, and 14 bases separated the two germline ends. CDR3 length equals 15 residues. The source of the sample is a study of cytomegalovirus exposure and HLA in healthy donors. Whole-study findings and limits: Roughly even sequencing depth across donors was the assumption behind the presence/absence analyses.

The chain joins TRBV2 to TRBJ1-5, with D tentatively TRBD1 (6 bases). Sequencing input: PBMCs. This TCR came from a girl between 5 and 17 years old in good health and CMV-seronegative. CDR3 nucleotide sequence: TGTGCCAGCAGTGAAGACAGGGCGTCTGGACAGCCCCAGCATTTT. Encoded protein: CASSEDRASGQPQHF.